This TCR beta chain derives from a study of blood T cell repertoires in COVID-19. This clone came up once. Using immunoSEQ multiplex PCR, the repertoire was profiled, and TCRdb retains in-frame clones only, with some absent. The repertoire holds around 40,000 clones, with around 86% as singletons. The CDR3 contains 15 residues. Trimming stripped 5 bases from V and 6 bases from J, with 20 bases between. The V gene's germline CDR1 is LGHNA and CDR2 YNFKEQ. The sample consisted of peripheral blood. The TCR comes from a man aged 45-65 years with active COVID-19. The chain combines TRBV4-2 with TRBJ2-7; possibly TRBD2 for D (5 bases). The CDR3 loop reads CASSARTGRVGEQYF. CDR3 coding DNA: TGTGCCAGCAGCGCTCGGACTGGTAGAGTGGGCGAGCAGTACTTC.